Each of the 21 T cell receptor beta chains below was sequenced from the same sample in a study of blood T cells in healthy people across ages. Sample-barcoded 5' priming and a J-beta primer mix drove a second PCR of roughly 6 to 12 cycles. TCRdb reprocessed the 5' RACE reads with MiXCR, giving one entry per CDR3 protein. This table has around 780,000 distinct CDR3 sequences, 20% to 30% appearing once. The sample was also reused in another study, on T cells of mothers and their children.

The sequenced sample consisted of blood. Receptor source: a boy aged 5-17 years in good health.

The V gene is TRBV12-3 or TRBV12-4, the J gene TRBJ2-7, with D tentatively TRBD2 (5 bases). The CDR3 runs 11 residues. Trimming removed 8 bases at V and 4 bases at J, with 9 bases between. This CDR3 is CASARGYEQYF. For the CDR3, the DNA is TGTGCCAGCGCCCGGGGTTACGAGCAGTACTTC.

CDR3 region: CASSLSESTDTQYF. The CDR3 region has the DNA TGCGCCAGCAGCTTGTCTGAGAGCACAGATACGCAGTATTTT. The chain carries TRBV5-1 and TRBJ2-3; D gene unclear. CDR1 is SGHRS, CDR2 YFSETQ, per germline. Trimming removed 1 base at V and 0 bases at J, with 6 bases between. This CDR3 is 14 amino acids long. The full variable domain, its missing parts supplied by reference TRBV5-1 and TRBJ2-3, is KAGVTQTPRYLIKTRGQQVTLSCSPISGHRSVSWYQQTPGQGLQFLFEYFSETQRNKGNFPGRFSGRQFSNSRSEMNVSTLELGDSALYLCASSLSESTDTQYFGPGTRLTVL.

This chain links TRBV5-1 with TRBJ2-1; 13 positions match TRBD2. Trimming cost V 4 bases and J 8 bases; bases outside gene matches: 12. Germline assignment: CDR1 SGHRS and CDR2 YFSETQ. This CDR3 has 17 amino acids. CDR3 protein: CASSRSGTSGARDEQFF. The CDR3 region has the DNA TGCGCCAGCAGCAGGTCCGGGACTAGCGGGGCCAGGGATGAGCAGTTCTTC.

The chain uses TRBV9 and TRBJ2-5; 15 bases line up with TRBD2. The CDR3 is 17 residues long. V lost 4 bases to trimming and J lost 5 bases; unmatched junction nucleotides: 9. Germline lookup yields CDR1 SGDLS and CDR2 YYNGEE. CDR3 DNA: TGTGCCAGCAGCCCCGGACTAGCGGGGGGGGTAGGGGAGACCCAGTACTTC. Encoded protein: CASSPGLAGGVGETQYF.

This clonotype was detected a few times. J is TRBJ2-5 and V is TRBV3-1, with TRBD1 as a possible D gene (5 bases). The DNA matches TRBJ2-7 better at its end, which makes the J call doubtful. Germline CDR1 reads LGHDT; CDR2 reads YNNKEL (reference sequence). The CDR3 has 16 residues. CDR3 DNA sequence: TGTGCCAGCAGCCAATACAGGAAGATTGGGGACTACGAGCAGTACTTC. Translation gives CASSQYRKIGDYEQYF.

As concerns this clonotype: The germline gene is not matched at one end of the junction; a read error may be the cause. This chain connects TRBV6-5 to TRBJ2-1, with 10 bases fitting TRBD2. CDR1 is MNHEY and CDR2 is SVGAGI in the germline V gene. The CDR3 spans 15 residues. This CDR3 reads CASRKSGGAYKEQFF. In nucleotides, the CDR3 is TGTGCCAGCAGAAAAAGCGGGGGGGCCTACAAGGAGCAGTTCTTC.

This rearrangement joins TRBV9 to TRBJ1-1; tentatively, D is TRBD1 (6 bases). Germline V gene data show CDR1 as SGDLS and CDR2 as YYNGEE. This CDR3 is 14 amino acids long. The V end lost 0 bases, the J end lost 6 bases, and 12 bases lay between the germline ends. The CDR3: CASSVGQGYPEAFF. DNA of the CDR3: TGTGCCAGCAGCGTAGGGCAGGGGTACCCTGAAGCTTTCTTT.

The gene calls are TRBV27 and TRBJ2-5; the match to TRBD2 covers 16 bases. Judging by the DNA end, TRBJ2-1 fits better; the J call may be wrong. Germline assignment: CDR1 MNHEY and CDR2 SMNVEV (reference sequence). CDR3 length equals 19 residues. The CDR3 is CASSPGLAGGPGAYNEQFF. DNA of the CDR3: TGTGCCAGCAGTCCGGGACTAGCGGGGGGGCCCGGAGCCTACAATGAGCAGTTCTTC.

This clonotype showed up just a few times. The CDR3 region is CASSSRQGALNTEAFF. CDR3 nucleotide sequence: TGTGCCAGCAGTTCCCGACAGGGGGCATTGAACACTGAAGCTTTCTTT. The chain carries TRBV6-2 or TRBV6-3 and TRBJ1-1; 10 bases match TRBD1. Germline V gene lookup returns CDR1 MNHEY and CDR2 SVGEGT. Trimming removed 4 bases from V and 0 bases from J; junction bases left unmatched: 5. CDR3 length: 16 amino acids.

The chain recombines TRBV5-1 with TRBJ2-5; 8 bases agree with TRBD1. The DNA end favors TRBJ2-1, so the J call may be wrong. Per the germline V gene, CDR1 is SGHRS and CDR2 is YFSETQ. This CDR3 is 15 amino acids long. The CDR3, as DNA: TGCGCCAGCAGCTTGTTTTCGCAGGGGGCCACTGAGCAGTTCTTC. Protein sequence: CASSLFSQGATEQFF.

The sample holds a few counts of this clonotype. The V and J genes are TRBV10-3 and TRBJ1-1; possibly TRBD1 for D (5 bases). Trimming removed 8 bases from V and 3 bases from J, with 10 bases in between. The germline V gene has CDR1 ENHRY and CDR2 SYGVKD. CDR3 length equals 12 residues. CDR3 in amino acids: CAIRTGDTEAFF. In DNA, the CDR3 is TGTGCCATCCGGACGGGGGACACTGAAGCTTTCTTT.

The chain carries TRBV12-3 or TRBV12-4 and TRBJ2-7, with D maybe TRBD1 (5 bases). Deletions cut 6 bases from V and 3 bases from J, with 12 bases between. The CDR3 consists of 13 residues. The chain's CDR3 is CASSADTYYEQYF. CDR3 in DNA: TGTGCCAGCAGCGCGGACACTTACTACGAGCAGTACTTC.

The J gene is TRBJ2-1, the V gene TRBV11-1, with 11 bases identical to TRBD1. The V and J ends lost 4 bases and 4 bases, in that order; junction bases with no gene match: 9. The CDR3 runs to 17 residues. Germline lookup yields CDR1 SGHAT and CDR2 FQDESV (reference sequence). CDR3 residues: CASSSNFGTGGYNEQFF. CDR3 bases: TGTGCCAGCAGCTCGAACTTCGGGACAGGGGGGTACAATGAGCAGTTCTTC.

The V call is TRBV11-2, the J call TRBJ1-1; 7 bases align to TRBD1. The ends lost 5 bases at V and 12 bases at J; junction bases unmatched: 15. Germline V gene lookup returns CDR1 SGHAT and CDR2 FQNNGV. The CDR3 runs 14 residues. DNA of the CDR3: TGTGCCAGCAGCGCCCTGAGTGAGGGGGCGCGCACTTTCTTT. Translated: CASSALSEGARTFF.

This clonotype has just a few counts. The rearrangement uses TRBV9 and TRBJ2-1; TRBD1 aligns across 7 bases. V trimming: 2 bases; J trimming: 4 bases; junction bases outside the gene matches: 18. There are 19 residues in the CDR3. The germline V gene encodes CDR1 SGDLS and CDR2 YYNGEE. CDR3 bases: TGTGCCAGCAGCGTCAGAGACCACACGACAGGGCGTCGATACAATGAGCAGTTCTTC. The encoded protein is CASSVRDHTTGRRYNEQFF.

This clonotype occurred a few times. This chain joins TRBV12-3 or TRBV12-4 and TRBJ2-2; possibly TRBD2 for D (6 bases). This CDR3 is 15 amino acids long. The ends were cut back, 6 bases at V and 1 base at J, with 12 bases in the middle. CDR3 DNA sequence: TGTGCCAGCAGCCCCTGGCGGGAGAACACCGGGGAGCTGTTTTTT. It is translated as CASSPWRENTGELFF.

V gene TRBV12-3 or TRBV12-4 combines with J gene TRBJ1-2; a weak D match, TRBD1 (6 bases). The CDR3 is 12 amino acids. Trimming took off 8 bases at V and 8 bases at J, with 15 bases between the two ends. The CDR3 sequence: CASLGGAWGYTF. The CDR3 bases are TGTGCCAGCCTTGGGGGGGCCTGGGGCTACACCTTC.

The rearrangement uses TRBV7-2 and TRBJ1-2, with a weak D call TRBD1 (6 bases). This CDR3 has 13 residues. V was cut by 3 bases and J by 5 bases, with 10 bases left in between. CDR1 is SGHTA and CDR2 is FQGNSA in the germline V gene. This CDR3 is CASSFPGEYGYTF. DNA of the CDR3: TGTGCCAGCAGCTTTCCAGGGGAGTATGGCTACACCTTC.

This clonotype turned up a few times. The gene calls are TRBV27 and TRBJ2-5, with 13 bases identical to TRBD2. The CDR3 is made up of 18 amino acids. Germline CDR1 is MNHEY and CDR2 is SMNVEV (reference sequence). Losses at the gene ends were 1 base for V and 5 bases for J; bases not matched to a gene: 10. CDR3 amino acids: CASSLFSLAGGPFETQYF. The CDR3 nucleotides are TGTGCCAGCAGTTTATTTTCACTAGCGGGGGGGCCTTTTGAGACCCAGTACTTC.

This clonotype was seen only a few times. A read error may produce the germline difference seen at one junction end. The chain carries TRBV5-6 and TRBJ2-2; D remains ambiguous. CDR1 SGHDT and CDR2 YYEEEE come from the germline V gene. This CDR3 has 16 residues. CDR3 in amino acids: CASSPRPGINTGELFF. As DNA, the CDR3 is TGTGCCAGCAGCCCTCGCCCCGGAATCAACACTGGGGAGCTGTTTTTT.

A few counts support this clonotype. The CDR3 sequence: CASGTGRNYGYTF. CDR3 DNA: TGCGCCAGCGGGACAGGGAGGAACTATGGCTACACCTTC. The chain links TRBV5-1 to TRBJ1-2; 9 bases agree with TRBD1. Germline assignment: CDR1 SGHRS and CDR2 YFSETQ. Trimming cost V 7 bases and J 2 bases; bases outside gene matches: 3. The CDR3 consists of 13 residues. The whole variable domain, remainder taken from reference TRBV5-1 and TRBJ1-2, is KAGVTQTPRYLIKTRGQQVTLSCSPISGHRSVSWYQQTPGQGLQFLFEYFSETQRNKGNFPGRFSGRQFSNSRSEMNVSTLELGDSALYLCASGTGRNYGYTFGSGTRLTVV.